The following is a T cell receptor beta chain sequence with its context. What it binds is not known. Germline is not matched at one junction end, which may reflect a read error. TCRdb keeps only in-frame clones here, not all; method: immunoSEQ multiplex PCR. The table includes around 45,000 clones, approximately 94% detected once. This entry belongs to a study of T cells in tuberculosis. About the research overall: In South Africa, adults with active tuberculosis were compared with IGRA-negative and latently infected IGRA-positive adolescents.

Germline V gene data show CDR1 as SGDLS and CDR2 as YYNGEE. This CDR3 contains 18 residues. General study points: Samples were chosen by availability of cryopreserved specimens. Active tuberculosis patients had shorter CDR3-alpha; the beta difference was nonsignificant.

The chain has TRBV9 and TRBJ2-3, with 16 bases matching TRBD2. Sequencing was performed on PBMCs. This sequence was found in a donor aged 10-29 years with latent tuberculosis or without tuberculosis infection. Some clones in this sample may be carry-over from other donors' samples. Written as DNA, the CDR3 is TGTGCCAGCAGCGTAGCTACTCGGGGACTAGCGGGAGGGGATACACAGTATTTT. It yields the protein CASSVATRGLAGGDTQYF. Complete variable domain (other parts from reference TRBV9 and TRBJ2-3): DSGVTQTPKHLITATGQRVTLRCSPRSGDLSVYWYQQSLDQGLQFLIQYYNGEERAKGNILERFSAQQFPDLHSELNLSSLELGDSALYFCASSVATRGLAGGDTQYFGPGTRLTVL.